The 24 T cell receptor beta chains below were found in one sample sequenced in a study of CD8+ T cells in alopecia areata. Sequencing templates came from extracted RNA that was reverse transcribed into cDNA. Sequencing was performed with immunoSEQ multiplex PCR; in TCRdb, only in-frame clones are kept and a portion is missing. This table has 200,000 to 250,000 clones, 50% to 60% appearing once. Noted treatment: oral pan-JAK inhibitor, 5-10 mg twice daily. The sample here was CD4+ T cells sorted from blood, taken at week 4, from a patient treated with tofacitinib. These receptors came from a human donor with alopecia areata.

This clone was found once. CDR3: CSVDRDRVWRGANVLTF. DNA for the CDR3: TGCAGCGTTGATCGGGACAGGGTATGGCGTGGGGCCAACGTCCTGACTTTC. This chain connects TRBV29-1 to TRBJ2-6; 9 bases are a match to TRBD1. The length of the CDR3 is 17 residues. The germline V gene encodes CDR1 SQVTM and CDR2 ANQGSEA. J gave up 3 bases and V 3 bases, and 9 bases lay outside the gene matches.

This chain links TRBV30 with TRBJ2-1; weak D call: TRBD2 (6 bases). The CDR3 extends over 13 amino acids. Trimming removed 2 bases at V and 15 bases at J, with 20 bases between. The germline gives CDR1 GTSNPN, CDR2 SVGIG (reference sequence). The CDR3 DNA follows: TGTGCCTGGAGTACCGACCTCGCGGGGACTTGGTTCTTC. Encoded protein: CAWSTDLAGTWFF. The complete variable domain, with remaining parts taken from reference TRBV30 and TRBJ2-1, reads SQTIHQWPATLVQPVGSPLSLECTVEGTSNPNLYWYRQAAGRGLQLLFYSVGIGQISSEVPQNLSASRPQDRQFILSSKKLLLSDSGFYLCAWSTDLAGTWFFGPGTRLTVL.

This chain connects TRBV29-1 to TRBJ1-2, with a weak D call TRBD1 (6 bases). V gave up 3 bases and J gave up 2 bases, with 13 bases separating them. CDR1 and CDR2 from the germline V gene are SQVTM and ANQGSEA. The CDR3 totals 14 residues. In DNA, the CDR3 is TGCAGCGTTGATGAGGGGGTAGGAAACTATGGCTACACCTTC. Amino acids: CSVDEGVGNYGYTF.

V and J are TRBV5-6 and TRBJ2-2; D call uncertain. The germline gives CDR1 SGHDT, CDR2 YYEEEE. The CDR3 runs 15 residues. V gave up 6 bases and J gave up 3 bases, with 15 bases separating them. The CDR3 nucleotides are TGTGCCAGCACCCTGTTGGCCCGAGACACCGGGGAGCTGTTTTTT. This translates into CASTLLARDTGELFF.

V is TRBV14 and J is TRBJ2-1; 9 bases are a match to TRBD1. Germline assignment: CDR1 SGHDN and CDR2 FVKESK. CDR3 size: 16 residues. The J segment lost 6 bases and the V segment lost 3 bases, leaving 9 bases of the junction unmatched. In nucleotides, the CDR3 is TGTGCCAGCAGCCAGATGTTGTCGACAGGGGGCAATGAGCAGTTCTTC. Amino acid sequence: CASSQMLSTGGNEQFF.

As DNA, the CDR3 is TGTGCCAGCAGCCGCCAGGTCGGGGAAGCTTTCTTT. This translates into CASSRQVGEAFF. The rearrangement joins TRBV5-6 to TRBJ1-1; D is undetermined. The CDR3 runs to 12 residues. Trimming pared 4 bases from V and 8 bases from J, leaving 12 bases between. Germline V gene sequence: CDR1 SGHDT, CDR2 YYEEEE. Full variable domain (outside the CDR3, taken from reference TRBV5-6 and TRBJ1-1): DAGVTQSPTHLIKTRGQQVTLRCSPKSGHDTVSWYQQALGQGPQFIFQYYEEEERQRGNFPDRFSGHQFPNYSSELNVNALLLGDSALYLCASSRQVGEAFFGQGTRLTVV.

The rearrangement uses TRBV7-2 and TRBJ1-2; 7 nucleotides line up with TRBD1. V trimming: 4 bases; J trimming: 8 bases; junction bases outside the gene matches: 13. CDR1 and CDR2 (germline): SGHTA, FQGNSA. There are 15 residues in the CDR3. As DNA, the CDR3 is TGTGCCAGCAGCTCAGGGGGTTTAAGGGCTGGAGGCTACACCTTC. Its protein product is CASSSGGLRAGGYTF. The full variable domain, its missing parts supplied by reference TRBV7-2 and TRBJ1-2, is GAGVSQSPSNKVTEKGKDVELRCDPISGHTALYWYRQSLGQGLEFLIYFQGNSAPDKSGLPSDRFSAERTGGSVSTLTIQRTQQEDSAVYLCASSSGGLRAGGYTFGSGTRLTVV.

This clone was detected only a few times. The rearrangement uses TRBV13 and TRBJ1-2, with TRBD1 matching 7 bases. Germline V lookup: CDR1 PRHDT, CDR2 FYEKMQ (reference sequence). Losses at the gene ends were 6 bases for V and 8 bases for J; bases not matched to a gene: 9. CDR3 length: 13 residues. CDR3 protein: CASSTGAKGGYTF. In DNA form, the CDR3 reads TGTGCCAGCAGTACAGGGGCGAAGGGCGGCTACACCTTC.

DNA of the CDR3: TGTGCCAGCAGTTTAGGGACGATGAACACTGAAGCTTTCTTT. Protein sequence: CASSLGTMNTEAFF. The chain carries TRBV27 and TRBJ1-1; the D gene is possibly TRBD1 (5 bases). Germline lookup yields CDR1 MNHEY and CDR2 SMNVEV (reference sequence). V was cut by 2 bases and J by 0 bases, with 7 bases left in between. The CDR3 spans 14 residues.

The gene calls are TRBV5-6 and TRBJ2-5, with D possibly TRBD1 on 5 matching bases. The J call may not be correct, given that the DNA end is closer to TRBJ2-7. CDR3 length: 14 amino acids. Germline CDR1 and CDR2: SGHDT and YYEEEE. CDR3 protein: CASSLGAGSYEQYF. The CDR3 DNA follows: TGTGCCAGCAGCTTGGGCGCAGGGTCCTACGAGCAGTACTTC.

This chain uses TRBV29-1 with TRBJ2-7; D may match TRBD1 or TRBD2 (6 bases each). V was cut by 3 bases and J by 2 bases, with 11 bases left in between. The CDR3 consists of 13 residues. The V gene's germline CDR1 is SQVTM and CDR2 ANQGSEA. CDR3 region: CSVDGGHPYEQYF. The CDR3 DNA sequence: TGCAGCGTTGACGGGGGACACCCCTACGAGCAGTACTTC.

The rearrangement joins TRBV4-2 to TRBJ1-1; D ambiguous. Germline-derived CDR1 and CDR2 are LGHNA and YNFKEQ. This CDR3 contains 18 residues. V was shortened by 0 bases and J by 4 bases, with 21 bases between the two germline ends. The CDR3 DNA reads as TGTGCCAGCAGCCAAGAACTTATAGTGCTCGGCAGAGGCACTGAAGCTTTCTTT. Amino acids: CASSQELIVLGRGTEAFF.

The V call is TRBV20-1, the J call TRBJ1-2; D uncertain. Trimming left V 6 bases short and J 8 bases short, with 13 bases between. Germline V lookup: CDR1 DFQATT, CDR2 SNEGSKA (reference sequence). The CDR3 sequence is 11 residues long. Here the CDR3 reads CSASYMEGYTF. In DNA form, the CDR3 reads TGCAGTGCCTCGTATATGGAGGGCTACACCTTC.

The V gene is TRBV29-1, the J gene TRBJ2-7; the D gene could be TRBD1 or TRBD2 (5 bases each). Germline CDR1 and CDR2: SQVTM and ANQGSEA. There are 15 residues in the CDR3. V lost 1 base to trimming and J lost 3 bases, with 16 bases between them. The CDR3 spells CSVEGYGASLYEQYF. The CDR3, as DNA: TGCAGCGTTGAAGGGTACGGGGCCTCCCTCTACGAGCAGTACTTC.

This chain joins TRBV29-1 and TRBJ2-4; 8 bases fit TRBD1. J was trimmed by 4 bases and V by 1 base; bases with no gene match: 3. The germline gives CDR1 SQVTM, CDR2 ANQGSEA. This CDR3 comprises 14 residues. This CDR3 reads CSVEGRQGKNIQYF. For the CDR3, the DNA is TGCAGCGTTGAAGGTAGACAGGGGAAAAACATTCAGTACTTC.

The V call is TRBV7-9, the J call TRBJ1-6; D remains ambiguous. This CDR3 comprises 14 residues. The V gene lost 7 bases and the J gene lost 6 bases, with 13 bases spanning the gap. CDR1 is SEHNR, CDR2 FQNEAQ, per germline (reference sequence). CDR3 sequence: CASTSTLTNSPLHF. The CDR3 DNA is TGTGCCAGCACCTCAACCCTGACTAATTCACCCCTCCACTTT.

The CDR3 sequence is CAWSERASNEKLFF. CDR3 nucleotide sequence: TGTGCCTGGAGTGAGAGGGCCTCTAATGAAAAACTGTTTTTT. This chain links TRBV30 with TRBJ1-4, with D hard to call. Trimming took 1 base from V and 3 from J, leaving 9 bases between them. The CDR3 covers 14 residues. CDR1 and CDR2 (germline): GTSNPN, SVGIG (reference sequence).

This sequence joins TRBV13 and TRBJ2-7; 8 bases are a match to TRBD1. J gave up 6 bases and V 3 bases, and 10 bases lay outside the gene matches. CDR3 length equals 15 residues. Germline V gene sequence: CDR1 PRHDT, CDR2 FYEKMQ (reference sequence). CDR3 sequence: CASSFPPGTGSEQYF. CDR3 nucleotides: TGTGCCAGCAGCTTTCCACCCGGGACAGGTTCCGAGCAGTACTTC.

The rearrangement uses TRBV5-6 and TRBJ1-1; D might be TRBD1 (6 bases). Germline V CDR1 and CDR2: SGHDT, YYEEEE. Trimming shortened V by 0 bases and J by 5 bases, and 14 bases separated the two germline ends. The CDR3 contains 15 residues. In nucleotides, the CDR3 is TGTGCCAGCAGCTTGGCCGACAGGTCGGGAACTGAAGCTTTCTTT. Translated, it gives CASSLADRSGTEAFF.

This clone was seen a single time. The chain carries TRBV5-4 and TRBJ2-7; D gene unclear. V lost 1 base to trimming and J lost 0 bases, with 5 bases between them. Germline V lookup: CDR1 SGHNT, CDR2 YYREEE (reference sequence). The CDR3 length is 13 residues. The CDR3 DNA is TGTGCCAGCAGCTTGAGCAACTCCTACGAGCAGTACTTC. Amino acid sequence: CASSLSNSYEQYF.

The chain has TRBV30 and TRBJ2-1, with 8 bases that match TRBD2. CDR1 GTSNPN and CDR2 SVGIG come from the germline V gene (reference sequence). Trimming at V came to 1 base and at J to 9 bases, leaving 20 bases not matched to a gene. This CDR3 spans 18 amino acids. The CDR3 DNA sequence: TGTGCCTGGAGTGCAACCCCCGATTGGGCCCCGGGGGGGGGTGAGCAGTTCTTC. Its translation: CAWSATPDWAPGGGEQFF.

This chain joins TRBV11-1 and TRBJ2-5, with 7 positions matching TRBD2. From germline, CDR1 is SGHAT and CDR2 FQDESV (reference sequence). Germline trimming cut 3 bases from V and 4 bases from J; bases unmatched to any gene: 8. CDR3 length: 15 residues. CDR3 residues: CASSFLAGGPETQYF. CDR3 in DNA: TGTGCCAGCAGCTTTTTAGCGGGCGGCCCAGAGACCCAGTACTTC. Based on the CDR3 plus reference TRBV11-1 and TRBJ2-5, the full variable domain is EAEVAQSPRYKITEKSQAVAFWCDPISGHATLYWYRQILGQGPELLVQFQDESVVDDSQLPKDRFSAERLKGVDSTLKIQPAELGDSAMYLCASSFLAGGPETQYFGPGTRLLVL.

This clone was seen a single time. The rearrangement joins TRBV4-3 to TRBJ2-1; the D is unclear. This CDR3 has 17 residues. The germline gives CDR1 LGHNA, CDR2 YSLEER. The germline V and J ends were trimmed by 2 bases and 7 bases, with 21 bases remaining between them. In DNA form, the CDR3 reads TGCGCCAGCAGCCAACTCCCTCTTGTCCTTTTAGGGAATGAGCAGTTCTTC. Amino acids: CASSQLPLVLLGNEQFF.

This clone was counted only a few times. The V call is TRBV25-1, the J call TRBJ2-3; D is undetermined. CDR1 is MGHDK and CDR2 is SYGVNS in the germline V gene. V lost 3 bases, J lost 5 bases, and 6 bases lay in between. The CDR3 extends over 12 amino acids. The DNA for the CDR3 is TGTGCCAGCAGTGACCAAGAAGATACGCAGTATTTT. Amino acid sequence: CASSDQEDTQYF.